A selection of T cell receptor beta chains follows, all from one sample in a study of blood T cells in healthy people across ages. TCRdb independently ran MiXCR on the 5' RACE reads; one entry per CDR3 protein. The data show over 750,000 distinct CDR3 sequences, approximately 25% seen once. These data were likewise used in another study, on T cells of mothers and their children.

The sample comprised blood. The receptor set was obtained from a boy younger than 18 in good health. The CDR3 runs from the conserved cysteine through the conserved F or W. A D gene is named only where the DNA matches it firmly. Clone sizes are given selectively: once, few, many, or a class where the clone is expanded.

V gene	D gene	J gene	clone size	CDR3 DNA	CDR3 protein
TRBV14	NA	TRBJ2-3	NA	TGTGCCAGTGGGCCTAGATCGGATACGCAGTATTTT	CASGPRSDTQYF
TRBV29-1	TRBD1	TRBJ2-1	NA	TGCAGCGTTGAGAGGCGTTTAGGGACAGGGGGCGAGCAGTTCTTC	CSVERRLGTGGEQFF
TRBV7-9	TRBD1	TRBJ2-2	NA	TGTGCCAGCAGCTCACCGGGACAGGGGGACGCCGGGGAGCTGTTTTTT	CASSSPGQGDAGELFF
TRBV14	NA	TRBJ2-7	NA	TGTGCCAGCAGCCAAGAAGAAGGGGATACCTACGAGCAGTACTTC	CASSQEEGDTYEQYF
TRBV10-3	TRBD1	TRBJ2-1	NA	TGTGCCATCAGCGACAGGGTTAGTGGGAATGAGCAGTTCTTC	CAISDRVSGNEQFF
TRBV2	NA	TRBJ1-5	NA	TGTGCCAGCATGGGGGCGGGGGGAGGACAGCCCCAGCATTTT	CASMGAGGGQPQHF
TRBV4-3	NA	TRBJ2-1	NA	TGCGCCAGCAGCCAAGGTCGGGACGGCGACAATGAGCAGTTCTTC	CASSQGRDGDNEQFF
TRBV9	NA	TRBJ1-2	few	TGTGCCAGCAGCGCCGCCCCGGATCCAAGGTCTAACTATGGCTACACCTTC	CASSAAPDPRSNYGYTF
TRBV5-1	TRBD1	TRBJ1-3	NA	TGCGCCAGCAGCTTGGCCCTGACAGGGGGTAACTCTGGAAACACCATATATTTT	CASSLALTGGNSGNTIYF
TRBV28	NA	TRBJ2-1	many	TGTGCCAGCAGTCCCGGAATAAGCTCCTACAATGAGCAGTTCTTC	CASSPGISSYNEQFF
TRBV28	NA	TRBJ2-5	NA	TGTGCCAGCGCAAAGGCACCCATACACCAAGAGACCCAGTACTTC	CASAKAPIHQETQYF
TRBV20-1	TRBD1	TRBJ1-5	NA	TGCAGTGCTGGAACAGGGGCCGCTAATCAGCCCCAGCATTTT	CSAGTGAANQPQHF
TRBV6-2/TRBV6-3	TRBD2	TRBJ2-7	NA	TGTGCCAGCAGCTCATGGACTAGCGGAAGAGACTACGAGCAGTACTTC	CASSSWTSGRDYEQYF
TRBV4-3	TRBD2	TRBJ2-3	few	TGCGCCAGCAGCCAACGGACTAGCAGGGCAGATACGCAGTATTTT	CASSQRTSRADTQYF
TRBV6-2/TRBV6-3	NA	TRBJ2-1	few	TGTGCCAGCCGAGGGTCCAGATATCTAAACAATGAGCAGTTCTTC	CASRGSRYLNNEQFF
TRBV12-3/TRBV12-4	NA	TRBJ2-5	NA	TGTGCCAGCAGTTTCGCCATCGGAGAGACCCAGTACTTC	CASSFAIGETQYF
TRBV6-1	TRBD1	TRBJ1-2	few	TGTGCCAGCAACCTGGACAGGGGAGCCTATGGCTACACCTTC	CASNLDRGAYGYTF
TRBV20-1	NA	TRBJ2-7	few	TGCAGTGCTAGAGCGGGGGCAGGGGGCTCCTACGAGCAGTACTTC	CSARAGAGGSYEQYF
TRBV6-6	NA	TRBJ2-1	NA	TGTGCCAGCAGCCCCGACAGGACTAACAATGAGCAGTTCTTC	CASSPDRTNNEQFF
TRBV12-3/TRBV12-4	TRBD2	TRBJ2-1	few	TGTGCCAGCAGGCTCACTAGCGGATTGAATGAGCAGTTCTTC	CASRLTSGLNEQFF
TRBV7-2	NA	TRBJ2-3	NA	TGTGCCAGCAGCGGACGGGGGGCAACAGATACGCAGTATTTT	CASSGRGATDTQYF
TRBV4-2	NA	TRBJ2-1	few	TGTGCCAGCAGCCAAGAACTTGACTTCGACAATGAGCAGCTCTTC	CASSQELDFDNEQLF
TRBV29-1	NA	TRBJ2-5	NA	TGCAGCGTTGGTCCCGGTGCGAAGACCCAGTACTTC	CSVGPGAKTQYF
TRBV12-5	NA	TRBJ2-3	NA	TGTGCTAGTGGGTGGGGTGGCACAGATACGCAGTATTTT	CASGWGGTDTQYF
TRBV13	TRBD2	TRBJ2-7	NA	TGTGCCAGCAGCTTATCTCGGGAGGGCTCCTACGAGCAGTACTTC	CASSLSREGSYEQYF
TRBV9	TRBD2	TRBJ2-5	few	TGTGCCAGCAGCGCGACTAGCGGGAGTTTGGAGACCCAGTACTTC	CASSATSGSLETQYF
TRBV29-1	NA	TRBJ2-3	few	TGCAGCGTTAAGGTAGGGAGCACAGATACGCAGTATTTT	CSVKVGSTDTQYF
TRBV5-1	NA	TRBJ2-1	few	TGCGCCAGCAGCTCGGACGCTTCGTACAATGAGCAGTTCTTC	CASSSDASYNEQFF
TRBV7-9	NA	TRBJ2-2	NA	TGTGCCAGCAGCTTCACTCAGGGGGGACATTCCGCGAACACCGGGGAGCTGTTTTTT	CASSFTQGGHSANTGELFF
TRBV5-1	TRBD1	TRBJ2-5	NA	TGCGCCAGCACCAGAGGACAGGGGGCTGAGACCCAGTACTTC	CASTRGQGAETQYF
TRBV27	NA	TRBJ1-2	NA	TGTGCCAGCAGTCCTCGGATGGGAGGGGACTATGGCTACACCTTC	CASSPRMGGDYGYTF
TRBV3-1	NA	TRBJ2-7	NA	TGTGCCAGCAGCCAACTCCAAACGCCGGGGTTGGGCTACGAGCAGTACTTC	CASSQLQTPGLGYEQYF
TRBV12-3/TRBV12-4	NA	TRBJ1-4	few	TGTGCCAGCAACCTGGGGGGGTTAGGAAAACTGTTTTTT	CASNLGGLGKLFF
TRBV29-1	TRBD1	TRBJ1-1	few	TGCAGCGTCCTCGAGGGGGCCACTGAAGCTTTCTTT	CSVLEGATEAFF
TRBV10-1	TRBD2	TRBJ2-7	few	TGCGCCAGCAGTGACTCGGGACTAGCGGGAGTCTATAACGAGCAGTACTTC	CASSDSGLAGVYNEQYF
TRBV7-2	TRBD1	TRBJ1-6	NA	TGTGCCAGCAGCCTGAGGACAGGGCAAAATTCACCCCTCCACTTT	CASSLRTGQNSPLHF
TRBV10-3	TRBD1	TRBJ2-1	NA	TGTGCCATCAGTGACCCCGACAGGGAGAATGAGCAGTTCTTC	CAISDPDRENEQFF
TRBV20-1	TRBD1	TRBJ2-7	few	TGCAGTGCTAGGGGGACAGGGGAATACGAGCAGTACTTC	CSARGTGEYEQYF
TRBV29-1	TRBD2	TRBJ2-1	few	TGCAGCGTCCCGACTAGCGGGGGGCCTTTAGATGAGCAGTTCTTC	CSVPTSGGPLDEQFF
TRBV7-2	NA	TRBJ2-5	few	TGTGCCAGCAGCCTAGTTTCTACAATCCAAGAGACCCAGTACTTC	CASSLVSTIQETQYF